Sequencing of this TCR beta chain was carried out in a study of T cells in women clearing cervical HPV infection. All donors had a single incident cervical HPV16 infection, not prevalent. Assay: immunoSEQ multiplex PCR; the TCRdb copy retains only in-frame clones and omits some. The repertoire table contains tens of thousands of clones. This CDR3 is built from 17 residues. CDR1 and CDR2 (germline): LGHNA, YNFKEQ. After removal of 4 bases from V and 0 bases from J, the junction contained 7 bases not matched to a gene. About this clone itself: The read finishes 3 residues shy of the CDR3 end, and the germline J gene is used to complete it.

The chain joins TRBV4-2 to TRBJ2-2; TRBD1 matches 8 bases. The receptor's source is a woman between 18 and 70 years old with a cervical HPV16 infection that either progressed to CIN3+ or cleared (not recorded which). What was sequenced was blood buffy coat. CDR3 DNA (partial): TGTGCCAGCAGCCGCACTTGGACAGGGCCGAACACCGGGGAG. Protein product: CASSRTWTGPNTGE. In full, the CDR3 reads CASSRTWTGPNTGELFF.